These 21 T cell receptor beta chains were sequenced from one sample in a study of cytomegalovirus exposure and HLA in healthy donors. Both 60 Vbeta primers and 13 Jbeta primers went into the PCR. Here immunoSEQ multiplex PCR was the method, and the copy in TCRdb shows in-frame clones only, minus some. This table holds about 91,000 clones, about 68% found once. The sequencing sample was made of PBMCs. These receptors were obtained from a human donor in good health.

The chain is built from TRBV7-9 and TRBJ1-1; TRBD1 matches at 7 bases. Trimming removed 5 bases from V and 6 bases from J; junction bases left unmatched: 9. The CDR3 totals 14 residues. Per the germline V gene, CDR1 is SEHNR and CDR2 is FQNEAQ (reference sequence). CDR3 DNA: TGTGCCAGCAGCCCGGAGAGGGGGCAAGCTGAAGCTTTCTTT. Amino acids: CASSPERGQAEAFF.

The chain links TRBV9 to TRBJ1-5; weak D call: TRBD1 (6 bases). Trimming left V 1 base short and J 0 bases short, with 8 bases between. The CDR3 is 15 residues long. CDR1 and CDR2 from the germline V gene are SGDLS and YYNGEE. CDR3 nucleotides: TGTGCCAGCAGCGTATACAGGGTTAGCAATCAGCCCCAGCATTTT. Translated: CASSVYRVSNQPQHF.

The V and J genes are TRBV4-3 and TRBJ1-2; D gene ambiguous. Germline V gene data show CDR1 as LGHNA and CDR2 as YSLEER. V was clipped by 4 bases and J by 2 bases, with 14 bases between them. The CDR3 is made up of 15 amino acids. The CDR3, as DNA: TGCGCCAGCAGCCCTCAAGAGGGCAGAAACTATGGCTACACCTTC. Translation: CASSPQEGRNYGYTF.

The chain has TRBV15 and TRBJ1-5, with 10 bases matching TRBD1. The CDR3 has 15 residues. Germline V gene sequence: CDR1 LNHNV, CDR2 YYDKDF (reference sequence). The J segment lost 0 bases and the V segment lost 8 bases, leaving 4 bases of the junction unmatched. The CDR3 coding sequence is TGTGCCACCGTCAGGACAGGGGGTAGCAATCAGCCCCAGCATTTT. It is translated as CATVRTGGSNQPQHF.

The V and J genes are TRBV7-8 and TRBJ1-6; 10 bases are shared with TRBD1. Germline V gene lookup returns CDR1 SGHVS and CDR2 FQNEAQ. The length of the CDR3 is 16 residues. The J segment lost 2 bases and the V segment lost 4 bases, leaving 2 bases of the junction unmatched. The CDR3 protein is CASSSTGGTYNSPLHF. CDR3 nucleotide sequence: TGTGCCAGCAGCTCGACAGGGGGCACCTATAATTCACCCCTCCACTTT. Looking up the rest from reference TRBV7-8 and TRBJ1-6 gives the full variable domain: GAGVSQSPRYKVAKRGQDVALRCDPISGHVSLFWYQQALGQGPEFLTYFQNEAQLDKSGLPSDRFFAERPEGSVSTLKIQRTQQEDSAVYLCASSSTGGTYNSPLHFGNGTRLTVT.

This clone has more than one count but fewer than ten. The J gene is TRBJ2-7, the V gene TRBV11-3; no clear D gene. V shed 5 bases and J shed 2 bases, with 10 bases lying between them. The germline CDR1 and CDR2 sequences are SGHNT and YENEEA. This CDR3 has 13 amino acids. Here the CDR3 DNA reads TGTGCCAGCAGCCAAGCCCTAACCTACGAGCAGTACTTC. Translation gives CASSQALTYEQYF.

The rearrangement links TRBV29-1 to TRBJ2-2; 11 bases are a match to TRBD1. CDR3 length: 14 residues. The ends lost 7 bases at V and 4 bases at J; junction bases unmatched: 5. Germline V gene sequence: CDR1 SQVTM, CDR2 ANQGSEA. CDR3 sequence (DNA): TGCAGCGCCGGGACAGGGGGTCCCACCGGGGAGCTGTTTTTT. Encoded protein: CSAGTGGPTGELFF.

The chain has TRBV7-8 and TRBJ1-3; 7 nucleotides agree with TRBD1. This CDR3 contains 17 residues. CDR1 and CDR2 from the germline V gene are SGHVS and FQNEAQ. V shed 1 base, J shed 4 bases, and the junction held 10 bases outside the gene matches. CDR3 in DNA: TGTGCCAGCAGCTTAGTCGTAGTCGGACAGGCCGGAAACACCATATATTTT. As protein: CASSLVVVGQAGNTIYF.

The V gene is TRBV4-2, the J gene TRBJ1-5; 9 bases are a match to TRBD1. Trimming at V came to 0 bases and at J to 6 bases, leaving 9 bases not matched to a gene. Germline V gives CDR1 LGHNA, CDR2 YNFKEQ. This CDR3 spans 17 amino acids. As DNA, the CDR3 is TGTGCCAGCAGCCAAGAGGGACCGGGACAGGGACCTCAGCCCCAGCATTTT. It is translated as CASSQEGPGQGPQPQHF.

This chain uses TRBV7-9 with TRBJ1-4; D gene ambiguous. The length of the CDR3 is 16 residues. Germline values: CDR1 SEHNR, CDR2 FQNEAQ (reference sequence). The V and J ends lost 4 bases and 8 bases respectively, with 20 bases between them. The CDR3 sequence is CASSSNAQVFHEKLFF. CDR3 coding DNA: TGTGCCAGCAGCTCCAACGCCCAGGTGTTCCACGAAAAACTGTTTTTT.

The chain links TRBV7-9 to TRBJ2-7; TRBD1 agrees at 9 bases. J was trimmed by 4 bases and V by 5 bases; bases with no gene match: 12. The CDR3 loop spans 16 amino acids. CDR1 is SEHNR, CDR2 FQNEAQ, per germline (reference sequence). The CDR3 loop is CASSLPPMTGGYEQYF. DNA for the CDR3: TGTGCCAGCAGCCTTCCCCCTATGACAGGGGGGTACGAGCAGTACTTC. The full variable domain, with the rest looked up from reference TRBV7-9 and TRBJ2-7, is DTGVSQNPRHKITKRGQNVTFRCDPISEHNRLYWYRQTLGQGPEFLTYFQNEAQLEKSRLLSDRFSAERPKGSFSTLEIQRTEQGDSAMYLCASSLPPMTGGYEQYFGPGTRLTVT.

As regards this clone: The junction does not match germline at one end; this may be a read error. The CDR3 nucleotides are TGTGCTAGCAGCTATCAGGGGGTATCAGATACGCAGTATTTT. It specifies CASSYQGVSDTQYF. V and J are TRBV7-7 and TRBJ2-3; 7 positions agree with TRBD1. Germline V gene lookup returns CDR1 SSHAT and CDR2 FNYEAQ (reference sequence). The CDR3 is 14 amino acids.

This rearrangement joins TRBV4-2 to TRBJ2-7; 10 nucleotides align to TRBD1. The CDR3 totals 15 residues. The germline V gene has CDR1 LGHNA and CDR2 YNFKEQ. Germline trimming cut 4 bases from V and 2 bases from J; bases unmatched to any gene: 5. DNA of the CDR3: TGTGCCAGCAGCCGAGGACAGGGGGGAGCCTACGAGCAGTACTTC. Its translation is CASSRGQGGAYEQYF.

This chain links TRBV10-3 with TRBJ1-6; 8 nucleotides agree with TRBD1. The V gene end was trimmed by 7 bases and the J gene end by 5 bases; junction bases not matched to a gene: 1. Germline V gene lookup returns CDR1 ENHRY and CDR2 SYGVKD. This CDR3 comprises 13 residues. The CDR3 nucleotides are TGTGCCATCAAACAGGGGGATAATTCACCCCTCCACTTT. This translates into CAIKQGDNSPLHF.

V and J are TRBV7-6 and TRBJ2-7; 10 bases agree with TRBD1. The CDR3 extends over 17 amino acids. V gave up 5 bases and J gave up 5 bases; unmatched junction bases: 15. From germline, CDR1 is SGHVS and CDR2 FNYEAQ. In nucleotides, the CDR3 is TGTGCCAGCAGCCCTGGGCCCAGGACAGGGGGATTGGACGAGCAGTACTTC. Translating it yields CASSPGPRTGGLDEQYF.

This chain connects TRBV7-6 to TRBJ2-7, with 14 bases that match TRBD2. Trimming at V came to 5 bases and at J to 5 bases, leaving 5 bases not matched to a gene. CDR1 and CDR2 from the germline V gene are SGHVS and FNYEAQ. The CDR3 contains 15 residues. The CDR3 DNA is TGTGCCAGCAGCGCCTTGGGACTAGCGGGAGACGAGCAGTACTTC. Protein product: CASSALGLAGDEQYF.

V gene TRBV19 combines with J gene TRBJ2-5, with 10 bases lining up with TRBD2. The J call may be in error: the DNA end matches TRBJ2-7 better. CDR3 length equals 14 residues. The germline CDR1 and CDR2 sequences are LNHDA and SQIVND (reference sequence). CDR3 in amino acids: CASSRKRGGYEQYF. CDR3 in DNA: TGTGCCAGTAGTCGAAAGCGGGGGGGCTACGAGCAGTACTTC.

This chain joins TRBV6-5 and TRBJ1-5; TRBD1 matches at 9 bases. Trimming removed 8 bases from V and 5 bases from J; junction bases left unmatched: 10. The CDR3 contains 15 residues. Germline CDR1 MNHEY, CDR2 SVGAGI. The CDR3 loop is CASASGTGKHQPQHF. CDR3 DNA: TGTGCCAGCGCCTCCGGGACAGGGAAGCATCAGCCCCAGCATTTT.

In this sample, this clone turned up a few times. CDR3 DNA sequence: TGTGCCAGCAGCTTAGGGGGGGGGCTGGTCTATGGCTACACCTTC. Protein product: CASSLGGGLVYGYTF. The chain carries TRBV7-2 and TRBJ1-2, with a possible D match to TRBD1 (6 bases). V was trimmed by 1 base and J by 4 bases, leaving 13 bases between them. Germline V gene sequence: CDR1 SGHTA, CDR2 FQGNSA. The CDR3 loop spans 15 amino acids.

The J gene is TRBJ2-1, the V gene TRBV15; 12 nucleotides align to TRBD1. Trimming took 5 bases from V and 4 from J; bases not matched to a gene: 21. This CDR3 is built from 21 residues. The germline V gene has CDR1 LNHNV and CDR2 YYDKDF (reference sequence). The CDR3 nucleotides read TGTGCCACCAGCGGCCGGGACAGGGGGCGCTTTCTAACGGGGCCGTACAATGAGCAGTTCTTC. Protein: CATSGRDRGRFLTGPYNEQFF.

The rearrangement links TRBV5-4 to TRBJ1-4, with 9 bases identical to TRBD1. Germline loops: CDR1 SGHNT, CDR2 YYREEE (reference sequence). The CDR3 consists of 14 residues. J was trimmed by 6 bases and V by 3 bases; bases with no gene match: 3. This chain's CDR3 is CASSWTGVDEKLFF. Here the CDR3 DNA reads TGTGCCAGCAGCTGGACAGGGGTGGATGAAAAACTGTTTTTT.